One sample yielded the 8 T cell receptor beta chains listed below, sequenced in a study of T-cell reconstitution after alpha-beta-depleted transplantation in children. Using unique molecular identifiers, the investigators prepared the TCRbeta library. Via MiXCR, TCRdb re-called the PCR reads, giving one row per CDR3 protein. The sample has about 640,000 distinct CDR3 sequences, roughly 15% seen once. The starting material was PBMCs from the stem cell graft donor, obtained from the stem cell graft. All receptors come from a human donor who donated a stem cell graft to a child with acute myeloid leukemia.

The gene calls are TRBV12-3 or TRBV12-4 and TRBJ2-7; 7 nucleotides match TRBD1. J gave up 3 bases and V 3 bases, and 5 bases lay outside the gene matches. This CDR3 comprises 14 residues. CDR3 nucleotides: TGTGCCAGCAGTTTGGGACAGCGGAACTACGAGCAGTACTTC. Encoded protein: CASSLGQRNYEQYF.

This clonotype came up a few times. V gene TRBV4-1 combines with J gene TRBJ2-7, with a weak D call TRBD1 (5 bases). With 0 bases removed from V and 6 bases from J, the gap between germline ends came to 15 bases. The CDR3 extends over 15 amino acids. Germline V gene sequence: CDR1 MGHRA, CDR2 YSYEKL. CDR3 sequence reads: CASSQEEIGAREQYV. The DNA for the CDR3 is TGCGCCAGCAGCCAAGAAGAGATTGGGGCCCGCGAGCAGTACGTC.

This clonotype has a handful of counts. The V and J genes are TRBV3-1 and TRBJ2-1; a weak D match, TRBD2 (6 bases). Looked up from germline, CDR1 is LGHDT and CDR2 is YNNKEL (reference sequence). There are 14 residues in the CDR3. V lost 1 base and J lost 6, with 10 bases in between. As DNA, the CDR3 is TGTGCCAGCAGCCAAGGGGAAGCGGGCAATGAGCAGTTCTTC. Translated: CASSQGEAGNEQFF.

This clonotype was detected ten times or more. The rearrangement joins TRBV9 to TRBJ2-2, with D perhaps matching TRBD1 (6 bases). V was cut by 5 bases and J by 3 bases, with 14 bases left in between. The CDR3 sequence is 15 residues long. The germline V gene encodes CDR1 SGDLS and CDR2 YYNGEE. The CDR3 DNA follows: TGTGCCAGCAGGGAAACACAGGGATACACCGGGGAGCTGTTTTTT. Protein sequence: CASRETQGYTGELFF.

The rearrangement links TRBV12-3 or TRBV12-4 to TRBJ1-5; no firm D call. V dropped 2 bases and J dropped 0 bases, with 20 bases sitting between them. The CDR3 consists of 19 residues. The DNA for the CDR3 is TGTGCCAGCAGTTTATATCCCCCCGCGCAGTACCATAGCAATCAGCCCCAGCATTTT. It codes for CASSLYPPAQYHSNQPQHF.

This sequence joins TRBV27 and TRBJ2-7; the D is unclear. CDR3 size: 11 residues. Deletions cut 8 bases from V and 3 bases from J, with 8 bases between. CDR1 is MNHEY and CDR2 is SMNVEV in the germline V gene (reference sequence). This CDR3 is CASAGLYEQYV. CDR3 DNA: TGTGCCAGCGCTGGCCTCTACGAGCAGTACGTC.

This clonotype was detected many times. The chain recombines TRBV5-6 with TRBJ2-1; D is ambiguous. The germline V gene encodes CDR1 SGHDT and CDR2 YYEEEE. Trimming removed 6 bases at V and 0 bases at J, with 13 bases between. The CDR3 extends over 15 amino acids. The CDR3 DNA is TGTGCCAGCACCCTTGCGTTAAGCTCCTACAATGAGCAGTTCTTC. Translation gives CASTLALSSYNEQFF.

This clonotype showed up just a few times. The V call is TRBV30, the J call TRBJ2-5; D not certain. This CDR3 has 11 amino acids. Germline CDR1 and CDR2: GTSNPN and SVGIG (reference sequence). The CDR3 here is CAGRTQETQYF. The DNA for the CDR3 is TGTGCTGGAAGGACCCAAGAGACCCAGTACTTC.